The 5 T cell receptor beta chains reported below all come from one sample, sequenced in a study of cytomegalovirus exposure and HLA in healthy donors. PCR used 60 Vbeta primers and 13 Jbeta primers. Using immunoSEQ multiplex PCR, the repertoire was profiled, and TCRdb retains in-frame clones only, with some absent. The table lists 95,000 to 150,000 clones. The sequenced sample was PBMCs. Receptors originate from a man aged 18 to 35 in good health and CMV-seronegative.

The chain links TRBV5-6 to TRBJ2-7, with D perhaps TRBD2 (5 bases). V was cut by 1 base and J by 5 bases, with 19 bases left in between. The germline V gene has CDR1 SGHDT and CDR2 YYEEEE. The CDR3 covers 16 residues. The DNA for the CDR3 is TGTGCCAGCAGCTTGCCGCGTCCGGGGTCCGGAGACGAGCAGTACTTC. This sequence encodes CASSLPRPGSGDEQYF.

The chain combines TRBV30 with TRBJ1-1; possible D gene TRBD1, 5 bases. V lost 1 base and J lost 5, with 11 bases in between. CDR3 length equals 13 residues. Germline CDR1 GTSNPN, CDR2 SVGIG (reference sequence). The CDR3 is CAWSGGGETEAFF. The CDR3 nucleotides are TGTGCCTGGAGTGGAGGAGGGGAGACTGAAGCTTTCTTT.

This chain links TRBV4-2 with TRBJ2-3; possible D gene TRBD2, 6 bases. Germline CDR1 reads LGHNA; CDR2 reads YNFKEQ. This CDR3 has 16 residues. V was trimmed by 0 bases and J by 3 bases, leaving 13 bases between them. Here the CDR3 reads CASSQDGRISTDTQYF. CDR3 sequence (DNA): TGTGCCAGCAGCCAAGATGGGAGGATTTCTACAGATACGCAGTATTTT.

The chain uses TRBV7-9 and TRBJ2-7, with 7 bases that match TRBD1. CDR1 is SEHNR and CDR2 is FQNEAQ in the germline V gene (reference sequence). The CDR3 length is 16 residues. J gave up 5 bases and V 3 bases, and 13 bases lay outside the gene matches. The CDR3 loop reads CASSLGYRGHLDEQYF. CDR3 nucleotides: TGTGCCAGCAGCTTGGGGTACAGGGGCCACTTGGACGAGCAGTACTTC.

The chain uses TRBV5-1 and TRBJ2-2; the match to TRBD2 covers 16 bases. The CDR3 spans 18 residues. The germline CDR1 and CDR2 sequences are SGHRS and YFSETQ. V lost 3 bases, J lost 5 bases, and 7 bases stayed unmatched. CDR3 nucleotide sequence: TGCGCCAGCAGCTCGGGACTAGCGGGAGGGCCGACGACCGGGGAGCTGTTTTTT. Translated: CASSSGLAGGPTTGELFF.